A selection of T cell receptor beta chains follows, all from one sample in a study of response to subunit inactivated influenza vaccine. One entry per CDR3 protein results from TCRdb running MiXCR on the RT-PCR reads. This table holds 450,000 to 500,000 distinct CDR3 sequences, about a tenth found once. The sequences come from PBMCs from blood, collected roughly 48 days after vaccination. Source of these receptors: a middle-aged man who received an inactivated influenza vaccine. Both conserved end residues are part of each CDR3. Each record gives: V gene, J gene, clone size, D gene, CDR3 protein, CDR3 DNA. The D gene is left open where the match is weak. The listing skips clone size in some rows; elsewhere it reads once, few, many or a size class.

>TRBV12-3/TRBV12-4|TRBJ2-1|few|NA
CASSLTGPNEQFF
TGTGCCAGCAGTTTAACGGGGCCCAATGAGCAGTTCTTC
>TRBV4-2|TRBJ2-1|few|TRBD2
CASSQVGGSSYNEQFF
TGTGCCAGCAGCCAAGTCGGCGGGAGCTCCTACAATGAGCAGTTCTTC
>TRBV5-1|TRBJ2-1|NA|TRBD2
CASSLDAGAYNEQFF
TGCGCCAGCAGCTTGGACGCGGGAGCCTACAATGAGCAGTTCTTC
>TRBV10-3|TRBJ2-7|many|TRBD1
CATTEQGSYEQYF
TGTGCCACAACGGAACAGGGGTCCTACGAGCAGTACTTC
>TRBV5-4|TRBJ2-2|NA|TRBD1
CASRGQGSNTGELFF
TGTGCCAGCAGGGGACAGGGATCGAACACCGGGGAGCTGTTTTTT
>TRBV12-3/TRBV12-4|TRBJ2-7|NA|NA
CASSTLYAEQYF
TGTGCCAGCAGTACCCTGTATGCCGAGCAGTACTTC
>TRBV29-1|TRBJ2-7|many|TRBD1
CSVQDRVYEQYF
TGCAGCGTTCAGGACAGGGTATACGAGCAGTACTTC
>TRBV20-1|TRBJ2-1|NA|TRBD2
CSAREGLAGLYNEQFF
TGCAGTGCTAGAGAGGGGCTAGCGGGCCTATACAATGAGCAGTTCTTC
>TRBV28|TRBJ2-7|few|NA
CASSLSPIMYEQYF
TGTGCCAGCAGTTTATCCCCTATAATGTACGAGCAGTACTTC
>TRBV5-1|TRBJ2-1|many|NA
CASSLAVAASYNEQFF
TGCGCCAGCAGCTTGGCGGTAGCGGCCTCCTACAATGAGCAGTTCTTC
>TRBV11-3|TRBJ2-1|NA|NA
CASSQRGLASSYNEQFF
TGTGCCAGCAGCCAGAGGGGTCTCGCCAGCTCCTACAATGAGCAGTTCTTC
>TRBV28|TRBJ1-5|NA|NA
CASSFLGEGQPQHF
TGTGCCAGCAGTTTTCTGGGGGAGGGCCAGCCCCAGCATTTT
>TRBV7-2|TRBJ2-5|many|NA
CASSFFVSERETQYF
TGTGCCAGCAGCTTTTTTGTAAGCGAGCGAGAGACCCAGTACTTC
>TRBV29-1|TRBJ2-1|NA|TRBD1
CSVEDVRGQVEQFF
TGCAGCGTTGAAGATGTCAGGGGGCAGGTTGAGCAGTTCTTC
>TRBV29-1|TRBJ2-2|many|TRBD1
CSADRGGTGELFF
TGCAGCGCGGACAGGGGGGGAACCGGGGAGCTGTTTTTT
>TRBV6-5|TRBJ2-5|many|TRBD2
CASSYHLRTSGRVNQYF
TGTGCCAGCAGTTACCACCTAAGAACTAGCGGGAGGGTAAACCAGTACTTC
>TRBV20-1|TRBJ2-7|few|TRBD2
CSATRLAALNTYEQYF
TGCAGTGCTACACGACTAGCGGCTCTAAATACCTACGAGCAGTACTTC
>TRBV12-3/TRBV12-4|TRBJ2-1|NA|NA
CASSPWNIEQFF
TGTGCCAGCAGTCCCTGGAATATTGAGCAGTTCTTC
>TRBV6-1|TRBJ2-5|few|NA
CASTPQAAQETQYF
TGTGCCAGCACCCCTCAGGCAGCCCAAGAGACCCAGTACTTC
>TRBV20-1|TRBJ2-3|NA|NA
CSARDPGKQYF
TGCAGTGCTAGAGATCCGGGAAAGCAGTATTTT
>TRBV7-2|TRBJ1-3|NA|NA
CASSLGSRSSGNTIYF
TGTGCCAGCAGCTTAGGGTCTAGGAGCTCTGGAAACACCATATATTTT
>TRBV4-1|TRBJ1-4|NA|NA
CASSQGINEKLFF
TGCGCCAGCAGCCAGGGAATTAATGAAAAACTGTTTTTT
>TRBV5-1|TRBJ2-2|many|NA
CASSLDRTGELFF
TGCGCCAGCAGCTTGGACCGCACCGGGGAGCTGTTTTTT
>TRBV20-1|TRBJ1-6|few|NA
CSALGFTLHF
TGCAGTGCCCTCGGCTTTACCCTCCACTTT
>TRBV4-3|TRBJ1-1|NA|NA
CARSQDHSRTEAFF
TGCGCCAGGAGCCAAGATCACAGCAGGACTGAAGCTTTCTTT
>TRBV14|TRBJ2-5|few|NA
CASSHPRWLGAIETQYF
TGTGCCAGCAGCCATCCAAGATGGCTCGGGGCCATTGAGACCCAGTACTTC
>TRBV12-3/TRBV12-4|TRBJ1-6|many|NA
CASSPRGPHSPLHF
TGTGCCAGCAGTCCCCGGGGCCCGCATTCACCCCTCCACTTT
>TRBV3-1|TRBJ2-2|few|NA
CAVDGTPNTGELFF
TGTGCCGTCGACGGGACACCGAACACCGGGGAGCTGTTTTTT
>TRBV28|TRBJ1-2|few|NA
CASSTTRTGIAGYTF
TGTGCCAGCAGCACGACACGAACAGGGATCGCGGGCTACACCTTC
>TRBV4-3|TRBJ2-3|few|TRBD2
CASSQGAGYSTDTQYF
TGCGCCAGCAGCCAAGGAGCGGGGTATAGCACAGATACGCAGTATTTT
>TRBV5-1|TRBJ1-6|NA|NA
CASSLTGLLYNSPLHF
TGCGCCAGCAGCCTTACAGGCCTACTATATAATTCACCCCTCCACTTT
>TRBV5-1|TRBJ2-3|NA|TRBD1
CASSLGPPGQGADTQYF
TGCGCCAGCAGCTTGGGCCCACCGGGACAGGGCGCAGATACGCAGTATTTT
>TRBV2|TRBJ1-2|many|NA
CASRQDSANYGYTF
TGTGCCAGCAGACAGGACTCAGCTAACTATGGCTACACCTTC
>TRBV6-2/TRBV6-3|TRBJ2-1|NA|TRBD2
CASSFLLAGGMADEQFF
TGTGCCAGCAGTTTTTTGCTAGCGGGAGGGATGGCCGATGAGCAGTTCTTC
>TRBV29-1|TRBJ2-7|many|TRBD2
CSVEGPSGGTYEQYF
TGCAGCGTTGAAGGGCCTAGCGGGGGAACTTACGAGCAGTACTTC
>TRBV2|TRBJ2-5|many|NA
CASSGGGLQETQYF
TGTGCCAGCAGTGGGGGGGGGCTCCAAGAGACCCAGTACTTC
>TRBV9|TRBJ1-5|NA|NA
CASSAGVGYSNQPQHF
TGTGCCAGCAGCGCGGGGGTGGGATATAGCAATCAGCCCCAGCATTTT
>TRBV29-1|TRBJ2-3|many|TRBD1
CSVWARDRATDTQYF
TGCAGCGTTTGGGCCCGGGACAGGGCCACAGATACGCAGTATTTT
>TRBV12-3/TRBV12-4|TRBJ2-3|few|TRBD1
CASSRDRGKDTQYF
TGTGCCAGCAGCCGGGACAGGGGTAAAGATACGCAGTATTTT
>TRBV20-1|TRBJ1-5|NA|NA
CSARDGVGDQPQHF
TGCAGTGCTAGAGATGGAGTGGGGGATCAGCCCCAGCATTTT
>TRBV20-1|TRBJ2-6|NA|TRBD2
CCATGLADSGANVLTF
TGCTGTGCTACGGGACTAGCCGACTCTGGGGCCAACGTCCTGACTTTC
>TRBV20-1|TRBJ2-7|NA|TRBD1
CSASGQDPTYEQYF
TGCAGTGCTTCTGGACAGGACCCCACCTACGAGCAGTACTTC
>TRBV21-1|TRBJ1-5|many|NA
CASDVGGGFNQPQHF
TGTGCCAGCGACGTCGGGGGGGGTTTCAATCAGCCCCAGCATTTT
>TRBV20-1|TRBJ1-2|many|NA
CRASGVKREGENYGYTF
TGCAGAGCTAGCGGAGTGAAGAGGGAAGGGGAAAACTATGGCTACACCTTC
>TRBV5-1|TRBJ2-5|NA|TRBD1
CASSLRDRGVETQYF
TGCGCCAGCAGCTTGAGGGACAGGGGAGTGGAGACCCAGTACTTC
>TRBV21-1|TRBJ2-1|many|NA
CASSIGTPRPIYNEQFF
TGTGCCAGCAGCATAGGGACCCCGAGGCCCATATACAATGAGCAGTTCTTC
>TRBV29-1|TRBJ2-7|many|TRBD1
CSVFDRGRGTSYEQYF
TGCAGCGTGTTCGACAGGGGGAGAGGGACCTCCTACGAGCAGTACTTC
>TRBV27|TRBJ2-1|NA|TRBD2
CATTRPGTSGGNEQFF
TGTGCCACCACTCGACCAGGGACTAGCGGGGGCAATGAGCAGTTCTTC
>TRBV24-1|TRBJ2-3|few|NA
CATNRGPTDTQYF
TGTGCCACCAATCGTGGGCCCACAGATACGCAGTATTTT
>TRBV20-1|TRBJ2-1|many|TRBD2
CSASLAGGGNNEQFF
TGCAGTGCTTCGCTAGCGGGGGGCGGTAACAATGAGCAGTTCTTC
>TRBV29-1|TRBJ2-1|few|TRBD2
CSVDLEGLAGTQFF
TGCAGCGTTGACCTAGAAGGACTAGCGGGAACGCAGTTCTTC
>TRBV2|TRBJ2-5|NA|TRBD1
CANKGAETQYF
TGTGCCAACAAGGGGGCGGAGACCCAGTACTTC
>TRBV7-9|TRBJ1-2|many|NA
CASSAQGGSYGYTF
TGTGCCAGCAGCGCACAGGGCGGAAGCTATGGCTACACCTTC
>TRBV7-2|TRBJ1-4|many|NA
CASSGGQFNEKLFF
TGTGCCAGCAGTGGTGGGCAGTTTAATGAAAAACTGTTTTTT
>TRBV20-1|TRBJ2-7|many|NA
CSARSPSYEQYF
TGCAGTGCTAGATCCCCCTCCTACGAGCAGTACTTC